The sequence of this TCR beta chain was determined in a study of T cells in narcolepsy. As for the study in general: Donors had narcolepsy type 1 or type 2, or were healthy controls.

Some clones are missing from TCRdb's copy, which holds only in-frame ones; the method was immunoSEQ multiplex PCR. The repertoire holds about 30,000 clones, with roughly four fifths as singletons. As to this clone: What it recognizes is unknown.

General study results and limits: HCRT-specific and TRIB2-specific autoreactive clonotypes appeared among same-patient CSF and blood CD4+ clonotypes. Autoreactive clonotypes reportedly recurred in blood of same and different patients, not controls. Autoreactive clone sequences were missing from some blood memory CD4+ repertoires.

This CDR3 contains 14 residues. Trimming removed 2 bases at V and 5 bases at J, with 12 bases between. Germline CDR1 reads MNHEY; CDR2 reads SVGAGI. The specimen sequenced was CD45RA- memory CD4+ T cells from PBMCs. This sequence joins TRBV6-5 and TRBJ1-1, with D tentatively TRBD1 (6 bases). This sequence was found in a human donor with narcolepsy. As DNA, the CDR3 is TGTGCCAGCAGTTACGCAGGGGTCGGGACTGAAGCTTTCTTT. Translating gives CASSYAGVGTEAFF.